Presented here are 19 T cell receptor beta chains from one specimen sequenced in a study of shared clonotypes between healthy human individuals. The repertoire was sequenced with immunoSEQ multiplex PCR; TCRdb's copy has only in-frame clones and lacks some. The data contain more than 900,000 clones, around 78% of them seen just once; the ten biggest clones take up roughly 0.65%. The sequenced sample was memory CD4+ T cells from PBMCs. Subset meaning: CD45RA-negative fraction. The source is a young man in good health. Some clones in this sample may be carry-over from other donors' samples.

This clone was detected many times. This rearrangement joins TRBV10-2 to TRBJ2-3; D possibly uses TRBD1 or TRBD2 (5 bases each). This CDR3 region has 13 residues. Germline CDR1 WSHSY, CDR2 SAAADI. Trimming left V 10 bases short and J 2 bases short, with 13 bases between. This CDR3 is CAIAWGFTDTQYF. CDR3 coding DNA: TGCGCCATTGCCTGGGGGTTCACAGATACGCAGTATTTT.

The chain employs TRBV28 and TRBJ2-2; 8 bases are a match to TRBD1. This CDR3 region has 16 residues. J was trimmed by 9 bases and V by 10 bases; bases with no gene match: 19. The germline gives CDR1 MDHEN, CDR2 SYDVKM. CDR3 sequence (DNA): TGTGCCATCCGTGAGGGACAGGCGATAGGGGGCCGGGAGCTGTTTTTT. Its translation: CAIREGQAIGGRELFF.

This chain connects TRBV5-1 to TRBJ1-3, with 8 bases that match TRBD1. The CDR3 loop spans 16 amino acids. The junction had 7 bases not matched to a gene; V was cut back by 4 bases and J by 1 base. From germline, CDR1 is SGHRS and CDR2 YFSETQ. The CDR3 DNA follows: TGCGCCAGCAGCACGGCACAGGGGGGATCTGGAAACACCATATATTTT. Translating it yields CASSTAQGGSGNTIYF.

The gene calls are TRBV15 and TRBJ2-7; 8 bases fit TRBD1. Germline V lookup: CDR1 LNHNV, CDR2 YYDKDF (reference sequence). V trimming: 0 bases; J trimming: 3 bases; junction bases outside the gene matches: 4. The CDR3 contains 15 residues. The CDR3 DNA sequence: TGTGCCACCAGCAGAGATTCGGACAGGGTCTACGAGCAGTACTTC. This codes for CATSRDSDRVYEQYF.

The J gene is TRBJ1-1, the V gene TRBV5-1; unclear D gene. This CDR3 is 15 amino acids long. Deletions cut 0 bases from V and 5 bases from J, with 14 bases between. Germline lookup yields CDR1 SGHRS and CDR2 YFSETQ. This chain's CDR3 is CASSLDQTTYTEAFF. CDR3 bases: TGCGCCAGCAGCTTGGATCAGACCACATATACTGAAGCTTTCTTT.

The genes are TRBV7-9 and TRBJ1-2; TRBD1 agrees at 8 bases. With V trimmed by 1 base and J by 4 bases, 11 bases remained unmatched. CDR1 is SEHNR, CDR2 FQNEAQ, per germline (reference sequence). The CDR3 runs 17 residues. CDR3 region: CASSLVTGAEGSYGYTF. CDR3 nucleotide sequence: TGTGCCAGCAGCTTAGTGACAGGGGCCGAAGGCTCCTATGGCTACACCTTC.

V gene TRBV9 combines with J gene TRBJ1-3; unclear D gene. Trimming pared 4 bases from V and 2 bases from J, leaving 10 bases between. Per the germline V gene, CDR1 is SGDLS and CDR2 is YYNGEE. The CDR3 runs 14 residues. CDR3 in DNA: TGTGCCAGCAGCCCCCCAAGGGCTGGAAACACCATATATTTT. Its translation: CASSPPRAGNTIYF.

The chain employs TRBV5-6 and TRBJ1-5, with TRBD1 as a possible D gene (5 bases). V was pared by 0 bases and J by 3 bases, with 13 bases between. This CDR3 region has 16 residues. CDR1 SGHDT and CDR2 YYEEEE come from the germline V gene. CDR3 DNA: TGTGCCAGCAGCTTGGGGGCAGGGTTATTCAATCAGCCCCAGCATTTT. The encoded protein is CASSLGAGLFNQPQHF.

The V call is TRBV5-1, the J call TRBJ1-2; D is possibly TRBD1 (5 bases). The CDR3 runs to 15 residues. CDR1 is SGHRS and CDR2 is YFSETQ in the germline V gene. Trimming pared 3 bases from V and 4 bases from J, leaving 16 bases between. This chain's CDR3 is CASSSQASPSYGYTF. The CDR3 DNA sequence: TGCGCCAGCAGCTCACAGGCGTCGCCCTCCTATGGCTACACCTTC.

This chain connects TRBV13 to TRBJ2-3; D is ambiguous. The CDR3 is 16 residues long. V was shortened by 2 bases and J by 5 bases, with 17 bases between the two germline ends. CDR1 and CDR2 from the germline V gene are PRHDT and FYEKMQ (reference sequence). The CDR3 region is CASSLIRQRPGDTQYF. For the CDR3, the DNA is TGTGCCAGCAGCTTAATTCGTCAGCGCCCCGGAGATACGCAGTATTTT.

CDR3 sequence reads: CASSPGTGLINQPQHF. The CDR3 DNA is TGTGCCAGCAGCCCCGGGACAGGGTTAATCAATCAGCCCCAGCATTTT. The V gene is TRBV7-2, the J gene TRBJ1-5; TRBD1 aligns across 9 bases. Losses at the gene ends were 5 bases for V and 3 bases for J; bases not matched to a gene: 8. CDR3 size: 16 residues. Germline CDR1 SGHTA, CDR2 FQGNSA.

J is TRBJ2-3 and V is TRBV28; TRBD2 matches 8 bases. J was trimmed by 5 bases and V by 5 bases; bases with no gene match: 6. Germline CDR1 and CDR2: MDHEN and SYDVKM. The CDR3 contains 14 residues. CDR3 DNA sequence: TGTGCCAGCAGTCCCGGGACTAGGGGAGATACGCAGTATTTT. Residues: CASSPGTRGDTQYF.

The chain joins TRBV7-2 to TRBJ2-7, with D perhaps given as TRBD1 or TRBD2 (6 bases each). Germline V gene sequence: CDR1 SGHTA, CDR2 FQGNSA. The CDR3 sequence is 14 residues long. V lost 1 base and J lost 2, with 9 bases in between. The CDR3 here is CASSLGGAPYEQYF. The CDR3 DNA sequence: TGTGCCAGCAGCTTAGGGGGGGCACCCTACGAGCAGTACTTC.

The V and J genes are TRBV15 and TRBJ2-5, with D unresolved. The CDR3 is 17 amino acids. Germline V gene data show CDR1 as LNHNV and CDR2 as YYDKDF (reference sequence). The V and J ends lost 0 bases and 5 bases respectively, with 19 bases between them. In DNA, the CDR3 is TGTGCCACCAGCAGAGATCTTGGCGTATACCAATGGGAGACCCAGTACTTC. It specifies CATSRDLGVYQWETQYF.

The chain has TRBV6-1 and TRBJ2-7, with 10 bases identical to TRBD1. From germline, CDR1 is MNHNS and CDR2 SASEGT. The CDR3 consists of 13 residues. Trimming removed 6 bases from V and 3 bases from J; junction bases left unmatched: 2. CDR3: CASRRTGGYEQYF. CDR3 coding DNA: TGTGCCAGCAGGAGGACAGGGGGCTACGAGCAGTACTTC.

The chain carries TRBV28 and TRBJ1-1, with D unresolved. V was cut by 5 bases and J by 2 bases, with 15 bases left in between. This CDR3 contains 15 residues. Looked up from germline, CDR1 is MDHEN and CDR2 is SYDVKM. The chain's CDR3 is CASSTSTAGNTEAFF. As DNA, the CDR3 is TGTGCCAGCAGTACCTCTACTGCAGGTAACACTGAAGCTTTCTTT.

The rearrangement links TRBV5-1 to TRBJ2-5; 14 positions match TRBD2. The CDR3 contains 17 residues. Germline CDR1 and CDR2: SGHRS and YFSETQ. After removal of 1 base from V and 5 bases from J, the junction contained 7 bases not matched to a gene. The CDR3 here is CASSLKGTSGSSETQYF. CDR3 nucleotides: TGCGCCAGCAGCTTGAAGGGGACTAGCGGGAGCTCGGAGACCCAGTACTTC.

This clone was recorded only once. V is TRBV10-3 and J is TRBJ2-5; TRBD1 aligns across 9 bases. The J call may be wrong; the DNA end is better matched by TRBJ2-7. CDR1 ENHRY and CDR2 SYGVKD come from the germline V gene. CDR3 length: 13 residues. Here the CDR3 reads CATTGGSSYEQYF. CDR3 sequence (DNA): TGTGCCACGACAGGGGGAAGCTCCTACGAGCAGTACTTC.

The chain couples TRBV5-6 to TRBJ1-3; D gene ambiguous. Trimming shortened V by 2 bases and J by 0 bases, and 9 bases separated the two germline ends. CDR3 length equals 15 residues. Germline V gene sequence: CDR1 SGHDT, CDR2 YYEEEE. The CDR3 is CASSFLGNSGNTIYF. CDR3 nucleotides: TGTGCCAGCAGCTTTTTGGGGAACTCTGGAAACACCATATATTTT.